The 7 T cell receptor beta chains below were found in one sample sequenced in a study of regulatory T cells in long-lasting Graves disease. Combining iRepertoire HTBI primers with Arm-PCR of CDR3 regions, the authors built TCR beta libraries. TCRdb analysed the multiplex PCR reads with MiXCR anew, one entry per CDR3 protein. The repertoire holds about 430,000 distinct CDR3 sequences, with 21% as singletons. Time point: persistent/refractory GD, antithyroid drugs over 5 years with positive TRAb. The TCR library was made from RNA that had been extracted from PBMCs in TRIzol. Sequencing was performed on peripheral blood mononuclear cells (PBMCs), taken when the disease was refractory, from a patient treated with antithyroid drugs. These receptors all come from a female donor with Graves disease.

The CDR3 region has the DNA TGTGCCAGCAGCTCCCGGGCGACCTCTGGGGCCAACGTCCTGACTTTC. Protein product: CASSSRATSGANVLTF. This chain joins TRBV11-2 and TRBJ2-6; D unclear. The CDR3 is 16 amino acids. The ends were cut back, 4 bases at V and 0 bases at J, with 10 bases in the middle. The V gene's germline CDR1 is SGHAT and CDR2 FQNNGV.

The V and J genes are TRBV19 and TRBJ1-1, with D possibly being TRBD1 (5 bases). The germline V and J ends were trimmed by 6 bases and 4 bases, with 12 bases remaining between them. The CDR3 is made up of 13 amino acids. The germline CDR1 and CDR2 sequences are LNHDA and SQIVND (reference sequence). CDR3 DNA sequence: TGTGCCAGTAGCGTGGGGGTTGGCACTGAAGCTTTCTTT. Translation gives CASSVGVGTEAFF.

This clonotype was seen only a few times. Possible read error: a much larger clone is one base away. This sequence joins TRBV28 and TRBJ2-7; no definite D call. In germline, CDR1 is MDHEN, CDR2 SYDVKM. The CDR3 is made up of 14 amino acids. DNA of the CDR3: TGTGCCAGCAGTTTGGGCAGCAGCTCCTACGTGCAGTACTTC. It translates to CASSLGSSSYVQYF. The whole variable domain, remainder taken from reference TRBV28 and TRBJ2-7, is DVKVTQSSRYLVKRTGEKVFLECVQDMDHENMFWYRQDPGLGLRLIYFSYDVKMKEKGDIPEGYSVSREKKERFSLILESASTNQTSMYLCASSLGSSSYVQYFGPGTRLTVT.

This clonotype occurred many times. The chain has TRBV10-3 and TRBJ2-5; possible D gene TRBD2, 5 bases. Per germline, CDR1 ENHRY and CDR2 SYGVKD. Trimming stripped 3 bases from V and 4 bases from J, with 9 bases between. CDR3 size: 13 residues. In DNA form, the CDR3 reads TGTGCCATCAGTGAAGGCCGGGGAGAGACCCAGTACTTC. Its protein is CAISEGRGETQYF.

V usage is TRBV14 and J usage is TRBJ1-2; 9 nucleotides match TRBD1. This CDR3 comprises 15 residues. CDR1 is SGHDN, CDR2 FVKESK, per germline. With V trimmed by 1 base and J by 4 bases, 4 bases remained unmatched. In DNA, the CDR3 is TGTGCCAGCAGCCAAGGCGGGACAGGGTCCTATGGCTACACCTTC. Its protein product is CASSQGGTGSYGYTF.

In its sample, this clonotype was seen a few times. The chain joins TRBV9 to TRBJ2-5, with unresolved D. V was shortened by 4 bases and J by 5 bases, with 15 bases between the two germline ends. The CDR3 loop spans 14 amino acids. Germline CDR1 and CDR2: SGDLS and YYNGEE. The CDR3 nucleotides are TGTGCCAGCAGCCCAGCCCCCGGCGCTGAGACCCAGTACTTC. This translates into CASSPAPGAETQYF.

Worth noting for this clonotype: This sequence may be a read error, since a much larger clone differs from it by one base. The V call is TRBV27, the J call TRBJ1-2; 7 bases map to TRBD1. Germline CDR1 and CDR2: MNHEY and SMNVEV (reference sequence). The CDR3 length is 15 residues. V shed 1 base, J shed 1 base, and the junction held 3 bases outside the gene matches. The CDR3 DNA reads TGTGCCAGCAGTTTATACAGGGGCGATAACTATGGCTACACCTTC. Its protein product is CASSLYRGDNYGYTF.